This T cell receptor beta chain derives from a study of technical replicates of blood from several donors. Here immunoSEQ multiplex PCR was the method, and the copy in TCRdb shows in-frame clones only, minus some. Of 85,000 to 100,000 clones listed, 80% to 95% were seen once; the top ten hold over 0.2%. The specimen sequenced was T cells isolated from PBMCs. The clonotype originates from a human donor in good health.

The chain's CDR3 is CASANLRRDGGSEAFF. The CDR3 DNA reads as TGTGCCAGCGCCAACCTCCGTCGGGACGGAGGGTCAGAAGCTTTCTTT. This rearrangement joins TRBV7-9 to TRBJ1-1; D may be TRBD1 (5 bases). This CDR3 has 16 residues. Germline CDR1 and CDR2: SEHNR and FQNEAQ (reference sequence). The V end lost 8 bases, the J end lost 8 bases, and 27 bases lay between the germline ends.